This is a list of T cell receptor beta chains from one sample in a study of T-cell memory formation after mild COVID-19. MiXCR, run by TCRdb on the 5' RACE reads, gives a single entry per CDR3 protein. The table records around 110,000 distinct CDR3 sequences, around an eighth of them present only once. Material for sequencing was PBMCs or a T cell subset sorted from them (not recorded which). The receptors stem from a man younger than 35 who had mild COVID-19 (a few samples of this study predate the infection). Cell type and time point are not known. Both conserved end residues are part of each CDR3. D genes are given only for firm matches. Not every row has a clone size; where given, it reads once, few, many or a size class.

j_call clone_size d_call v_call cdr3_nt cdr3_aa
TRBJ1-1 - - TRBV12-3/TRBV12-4 TGTGCCAGCAGTTTATCGGATCTGAACACTGAAGCTTTCTTT CASSLSDLNTEAFF
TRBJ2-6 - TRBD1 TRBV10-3 TGTGCCATCAGTGAACCGGGACAGGGGAAGGGGGCCAACGTCCTGACTTTC CAISEPGQGKGANVLTF
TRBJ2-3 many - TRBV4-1 TGCGCCAGCAGCCAAGTGGGCAGTACAGATACGCAGTATTTT CASSQVGSTDTQYF
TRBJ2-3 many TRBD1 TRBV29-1 TGCAGCGCCTTTGGGACAGGGGGAAGCGGTACGCAGTATTTT CSAFGTGGSGTQYF
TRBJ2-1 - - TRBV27 TGTGCCAGCTCGTTGGACACCTCCTACAATGAGCAGTTCTTC CASSLDTSYNEQFF
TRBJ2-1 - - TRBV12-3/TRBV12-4 TGTGCCAGCAGTTTTTGGGGGGGGCCCTCCTACAATGAGCAGTTCTTC CASSFWGGPSYNEQFF
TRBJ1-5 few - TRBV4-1 TGCGCCAGCAGCCAAGACCCGGACTATCAGCCCCAGCATTTT CASSQDPDYQPQHF
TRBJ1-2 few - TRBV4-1 TGCGCCAGCAGCCAAGTGGGAAACTATGGCTACACCTTC CASSQVGNYGYTF
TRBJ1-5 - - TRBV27 TGTGCCAGCAGTTTAGGACAGCTTAGCAATCAGCCCCAGCATTTT CASSLGQLSNQPQHF
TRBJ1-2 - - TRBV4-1 TGCGCCAGCAGCCAAGATGTGGGGGGCGGTTTTGGCTACACCTTC CASSQDVGGGFGYTF
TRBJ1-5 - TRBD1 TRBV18 TGTGCCAGCTCCCCCGGACAGGGCCTCAATCAGCCCCAGCATTTT CASSPGQGLNQPQHF
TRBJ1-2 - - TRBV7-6 TGTGCCAGCAGCTTCGAGAGGCTCTATGGCTACACCTTC CASSFERLYGYTF
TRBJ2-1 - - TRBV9 TGTGCCAGCAGCGGTAACAAGCTGATGGGCAATGAGCAGTTCTTC CASSGNKLMGNEQFF
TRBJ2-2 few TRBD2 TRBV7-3 TGTGCCAGCAGCTTCTCTAGCGGGCCCAACACCGGGGAGCTGTTTTTT CASSFSSGPNTGELFF
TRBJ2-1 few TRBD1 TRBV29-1 TGCAGCGTTCCGGGACAGGGAGGCAAGTTCTTC CSVPGQGGKFF
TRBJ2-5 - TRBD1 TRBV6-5 TGTGCCAGCAGTGGGGACAGGGAAAAAGAGACCCAGTACTTC CASSGDREKETQYF
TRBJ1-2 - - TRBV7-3 TGTGCCAGCAGCGAGGGGGGGAGTGGCTACACCTTC CASSEGGSGYTF
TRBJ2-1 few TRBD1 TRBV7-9 TGTGCCAGCAGCTACACAGGGGAACAGGTCTACTTCTTC CASSYTGEQVYFF
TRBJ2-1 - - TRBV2 TGTGCCAGCAGTGTCAGGGAGAGGGTTTACAATGAGCAGTTCTTC CASSVRERVYNEQFF
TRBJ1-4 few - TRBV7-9 TGTGCCAGCAGCTCGAGAAGTGTTACGGGAAAACTGTTTTTT CASSSRSVTGKLFF
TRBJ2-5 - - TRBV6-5 TGTGCCAGCAGTTACCGGTACCAAGAGACCCAGTACTTC CASSYRYQETQYF
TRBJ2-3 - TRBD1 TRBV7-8 TGTGCCAGCAGCTTACCCCGGGACAGGGGGGCAGATACGCAGTATTTT CASSLPRDRGADTQYF
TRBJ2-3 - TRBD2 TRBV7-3 TGTGCCAGCAGCGTGGGACTAGCGGGGGAACTCACAGATACGCAGTATTTT CASSVGLAGELTDTQYF
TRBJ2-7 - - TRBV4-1 TGCGCCAGCAGCCAAGATAGTCGGGCCTCCTACGAGCAGTACTTC CASSQDSRASYEQYF
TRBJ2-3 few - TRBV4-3 TGCGCCAGCAGCCAAGATCCGCCCGACACGCAGTATTTT CASSQDPPDTQYF